The 11 T cell receptor beta chains below come from one sample, sequenced in a study of T cells in tumors after PD-1 blockade. TCRdb's table, derived via immunoSEQ multiplex PCR, lists solely in-frame clones and lacks some. This table has tens of thousands of clones, around 77% appearing once. The source was PBMCs, collected before anti-PD-1 treatment. The source of these receptors is a human donor with basal cell carcinoma.

This sequence joins TRBV10-3 and TRBJ2-1; 9 bases fit TRBD2. The CDR3 spans 17 residues. The V gene end was trimmed by 0 bases and the J gene end by 4 bases; junction bases not matched to a gene: 7. Per the germline V gene, CDR1 is ENHRY and CDR2 is SYGVKD. For the CDR3, the DNA is TGTGCCATCAGTGAGTCGATGGCTAGCGGGGATTACAATGAGCAGTTCTTC. This gives the protein CAISESMASGDYNEQFF.

The chain has TRBV19 and TRBJ2-7; 7 bases line up with TRBD2. V lost 6 bases and J lost 11; bases outside the gene matches: 22. Germline V gene sequence: CDR1 LNHDA, CDR2 SQIVND (reference sequence). The CDR3 covers 16 residues. The CDR3 DNA reads TGTGCCAGTAGCTTAGGATTTGATAGCGGGCGCCATGATAAGTACTTC. This encodes CASSLGFDSGRHDKYF.

This clone has only one observation. The chain joins TRBV24-1 to TRBJ2-1, with TRBD2 matching 8 bases. Germline loops: CDR1 KGHDR, CDR2 SFDVKD. CDR3 length: 16 residues. The junction had 5 bases not matched to a gene; V was cut back by 3 bases and J by 2 bases. This CDR3 reads CATSDEIAGPYNEQFF. CDR3 sequence (DNA): TGTGCCACCAGTGATGAAATAGCGGGGCCCTACAATGAGCAGTTCTTC.

This clone has just a few counts. The chain joins TRBV2 to TRBJ1-1, with 9 bases lining up with TRBD1. V lost 6 bases to trimming and J lost 3 bases; unmatched junction nucleotides: 5. CDR1 is SNHLY and CDR2 is FYNNEI in the germline V gene. This CDR3 comprises 14 residues. As DNA, the CDR3 is TGTGCCAGCAGCGACAGGGGGAAGGACACTGAAGCTTTCTTT. This translates into CASSDRGKDTEAFF.

The J gene is TRBJ2-3, the V gene TRBV4-1; TRBD2 matches at 11 bases. The CDR3 extends over 16 amino acids. Germline V CDR1 and CDR2: MGHRA, YSYEKL. V was clipped by 0 bases and J by 5 bases; unmatched bases: 4. This chain's CDR3 is CASSQDSGGAQDTQYF. The CDR3, as DNA: TGCGCCAGCAGCCAAGATAGCGGGGGGGCCCAAGATACGCAGTATTTT.

The chain employs TRBV7-8 and TRBJ2-1; no firm D call. The CDR3 is made up of 15 amino acids. V was trimmed by 3 bases and J by 3 bases, leaving 12 bases between them. CDR1 SGHVS and CDR2 FQNEAQ come from the germline V gene. The CDR3 sequence is CASSFHESNYNEQFF. CDR3 DNA: TGTGCCAGCAGCTTCCATGAGTCTAACTACAATGAGCAGTTCTTC.

This clone has just a few counts. The chain couples TRBV29-1 to TRBJ1-5, with D maybe TRBD1 (6 bases). V was trimmed by 6 bases and J by 5 bases, leaving 14 bases between them. This CDR3 spans 13 amino acids. CDR1 is SQVTM and CDR2 is ANQGSEA in the germline V gene. CDR3 loop: CSVRQASDQPQHF. The CDR3 nucleotides read TGCAGCGTACGACAGGCTTCAGATCAGCCCCAGCATTTT. Variable domain in full (rest from reference TRBV29-1 and TRBJ1-5): SAVISQKPSRDICQRGTSLTIQCQVDSQVTMMFWYRQQPGQSLTLIATANQGSEATYESGFVIDKFPISRPNLTFSTLTVSNMSPEDSSIYLCSVRQASDQPQHFGDGTRLSIL.

The rearrangement links TRBV5-1 to TRBJ1-1, with 12 bases matching TRBD1. Germline V gives CDR1 SGHRS, CDR2 YFSETQ. The V gene end was trimmed by 0 bases and the J gene end by 6 bases; junction bases not matched to a gene: 12. The CDR3 has 18 residues. The CDR3 coding sequence is TGCGCCAGCAGCTTGGATGGGACAGGGGGCTTCCGGGTGGCTGAAGCTTTCTTT. The encoded protein is CASSLDGTGGFRVAEAFF.

The sample holds one count of this clone. The gene calls are TRBV10-2 and TRBJ1-1; maybe TRBD1 (5 bases). Between the trimmed V and J ends, which lost 3 bases and 0 bases, there was a span of 8 bases. CDR3 length: 14 amino acids. In germline, CDR1 is WSHSY, CDR2 SAAADI. The CDR3 protein is CASSDQGLNTEAFF. CDR3 sequence (DNA): TGCGCCAGCAGTGACCAGGGACTGAACACTGAAGCTTTCTTT.

The chain carries TRBV6-6 and TRBJ1-4; 8 positions match TRBD1. V was pared by 1 base and J by 7 bases, with 5 bases of the junction left unmatched. The CDR3 runs 15 residues. Germline V gene sequence: CDR1 MNHNY, CDR2 SVGAGI (reference sequence). CDR3: CASSYFDRGSEKLFF. DNA for the CDR3: TGTGCCAGCAGTTACTTCGACAGGGGAAGTGAAAAACTGTTTTTT.

This chain links TRBV19 with TRBJ2-2; 12 positions match TRBD1. The germline V gene encodes CDR1 LNHDA and CDR2 SQIVND (reference sequence). The CDR3 runs to 17 residues. V trimming: 9 bases; J trimming: 0 bases; junction bases outside the gene matches: 8. The CDR3 DNA reads TGTGCCAGCCGTGGGGACAGGGGGCGTCCGAACACCGGGGAGCTGTTTTTT. Protein: CASRGDRGRPNTGELFF.